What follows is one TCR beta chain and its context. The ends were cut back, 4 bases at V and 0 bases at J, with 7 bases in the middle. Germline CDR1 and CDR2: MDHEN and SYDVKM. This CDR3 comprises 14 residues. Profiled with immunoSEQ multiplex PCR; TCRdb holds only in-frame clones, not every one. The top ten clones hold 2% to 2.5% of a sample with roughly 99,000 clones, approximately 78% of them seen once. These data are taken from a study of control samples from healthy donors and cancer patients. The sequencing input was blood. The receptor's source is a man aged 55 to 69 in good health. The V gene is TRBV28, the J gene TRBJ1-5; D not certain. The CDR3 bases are TGTGCCAGCAGTTCCGGCCTTAGCAATCAGCCCCAGCATTTT. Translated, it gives CASSSGLSNQPQHF.